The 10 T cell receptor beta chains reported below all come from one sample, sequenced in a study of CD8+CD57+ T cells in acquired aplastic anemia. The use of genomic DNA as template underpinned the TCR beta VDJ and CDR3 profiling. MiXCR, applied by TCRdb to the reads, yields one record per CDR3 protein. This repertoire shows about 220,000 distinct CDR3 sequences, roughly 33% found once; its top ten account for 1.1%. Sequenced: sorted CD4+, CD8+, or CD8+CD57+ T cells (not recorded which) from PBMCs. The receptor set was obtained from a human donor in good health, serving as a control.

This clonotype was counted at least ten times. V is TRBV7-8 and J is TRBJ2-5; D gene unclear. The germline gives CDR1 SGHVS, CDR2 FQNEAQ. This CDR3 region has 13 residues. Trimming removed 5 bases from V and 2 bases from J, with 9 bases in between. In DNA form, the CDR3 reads TGTGCCAGCAGCCACGGGTTACAAGAGACCCAGTACTTC. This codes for CASSHGLQETQYF.

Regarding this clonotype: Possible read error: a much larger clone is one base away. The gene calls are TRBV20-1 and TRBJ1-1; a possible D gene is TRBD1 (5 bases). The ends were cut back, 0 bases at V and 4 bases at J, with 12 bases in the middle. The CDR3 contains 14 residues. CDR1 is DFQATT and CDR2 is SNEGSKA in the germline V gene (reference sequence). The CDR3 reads CSARDTGGSTEAFF. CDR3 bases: TGCAGTGCTAGAGATACGGGGGGAAGCACTGAAGCTTTCTTT.

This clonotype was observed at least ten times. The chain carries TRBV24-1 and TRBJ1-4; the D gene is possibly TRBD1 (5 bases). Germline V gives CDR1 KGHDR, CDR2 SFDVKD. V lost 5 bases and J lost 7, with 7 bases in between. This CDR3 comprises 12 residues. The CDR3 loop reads CATSGGCEKLFF. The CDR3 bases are TGTGCCACCAGTGGGGGGTGTGAAAAACTGTTTTTT.

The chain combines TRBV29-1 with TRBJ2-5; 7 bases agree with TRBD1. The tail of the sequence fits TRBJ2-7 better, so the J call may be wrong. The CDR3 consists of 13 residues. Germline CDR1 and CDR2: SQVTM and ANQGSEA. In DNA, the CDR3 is TGCAGCGTTCCAGACAGGGAAACCTACGAGCAGTACTTC. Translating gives CSVPDRETYEQYF.

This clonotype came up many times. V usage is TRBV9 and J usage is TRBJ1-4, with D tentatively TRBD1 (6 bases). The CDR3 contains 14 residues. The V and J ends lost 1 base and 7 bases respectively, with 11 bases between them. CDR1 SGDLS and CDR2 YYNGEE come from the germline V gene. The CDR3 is CASSVPGEGEKLFF. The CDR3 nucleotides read TGTGCCAGCAGCGTACCAGGGGAAGGTGAAAAACTGTTTTTT.

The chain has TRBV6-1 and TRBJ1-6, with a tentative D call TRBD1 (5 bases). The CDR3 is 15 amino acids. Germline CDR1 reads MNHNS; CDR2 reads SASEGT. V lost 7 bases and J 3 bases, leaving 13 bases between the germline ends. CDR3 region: CASMGGGFYNSPLHF. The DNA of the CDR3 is TGTGCCAGCATGGGGGGAGGGTTCTATAATTCACCCCTCCACTTT.

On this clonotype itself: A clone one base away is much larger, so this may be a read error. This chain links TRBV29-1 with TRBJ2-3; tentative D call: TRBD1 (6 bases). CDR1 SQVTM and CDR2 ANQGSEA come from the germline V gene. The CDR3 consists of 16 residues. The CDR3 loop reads CSVVWLRRRETGTQYF. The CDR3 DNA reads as TGCAGCGTTGTTTGGCTCAGGCGACGTGAGACAGGTACGCAGTATTTT.

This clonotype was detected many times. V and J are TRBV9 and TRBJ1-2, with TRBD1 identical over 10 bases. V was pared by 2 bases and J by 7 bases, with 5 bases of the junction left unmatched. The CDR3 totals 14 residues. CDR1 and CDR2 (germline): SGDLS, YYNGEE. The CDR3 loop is CASSVLTGGSGYTF. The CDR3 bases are TGTGCCAGCAGCGTCTTGACAGGGGGCTCTGGCTACACCTTC.

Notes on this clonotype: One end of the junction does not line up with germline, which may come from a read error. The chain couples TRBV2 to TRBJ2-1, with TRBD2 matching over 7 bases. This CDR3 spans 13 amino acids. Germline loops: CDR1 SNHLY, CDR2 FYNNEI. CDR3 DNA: TGTGCCAGCAGTCGGACTAGACACAATGAGCGGTTCTTC. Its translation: CASSRTRHNERFF.

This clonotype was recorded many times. For the CDR3, the DNA is TGTGCCAGCAGCCCCCGTTCAGGGACCTACGAGCAGTACTTC. As protein: CASSPRSGTYEQYF. The rearrangement joins TRBV14 to TRBJ2-7, with D perhaps TRBD1 (5 bases). CDR1 is SGHDN, CDR2 FVKESK, per germline. The CDR3 loop spans 14 amino acids. V was cut by 4 bases and J by 2 bases, with 12 bases left in between.